Below are 13 T cell receptor beta chains sequenced from a single sample in a study of T cell changes during pregnancy in multiple sclerosis. Assay used: immunoSEQ multiplex PCR; TCRdb lists only in-frame clones, some missing. The table has approximately 94,000 clones, over 80% seen once; the top ten hold less than 2.5%. The source was peripheral blood, collected after pregnancy. These receptor sequences come from a female donor with multiple sclerosis, enrolled in a pregnancy study.

The chain employs TRBV5-1 and TRBJ1-4; TRBD1 agrees at 9 bases. The V gene end was trimmed by 0 bases and the J gene end by 8 bases; junction bases not matched to a gene: 5. This CDR3 region has 15 residues. Germline V gene sequence: CDR1 SGHRS, CDR2 YFSETQ. For the CDR3, the DNA is TGCGCCAGCAGCTTGGAAGGGACAGGGCGGGAAAAACTGTTTTTT. Translated, it gives CASSLEGTGREKLFF.

In its sample, this clone was seen once. The chain has TRBV5-6 and TRBJ2-1, with 9 bases that match TRBD2. The germline V gene encodes CDR1 SGHDT and CDR2 YYEEEE. The CDR3 covers 16 residues. With 4 bases clipped from V and 4 bases from J, the junction kept 9 bases outside the gene matches. CDR3 residues: CASSPSGTSFYNEQFF. Written as DNA, the CDR3 is TGTGCCAGCAGCCCCTCCGGGACTAGCTTTTACAATGAGCAGTTCTTC.

This chain uses TRBV7-6 with TRBJ1-2, with 8 nucleotides matching TRBD1. The CDR3 totals 13 residues. Germline V gene lookup returns CDR1 SGHVS and CDR2 FNYEAQ. V was pared by 5 bases and J by 6 bases, with 5 bases of the junction left unmatched. The CDR3, as DNA: TGTGCCAGCAGCAGCACAGGGGGGCATGGCTACACCTTC. Protein sequence: CASSSTGGHGYTF.

This clone showed up just a few times. This chain uses TRBV19 with TRBJ2-7; 7 bases are shared with TRBD1. V was clipped by 5 bases and J by 1 base; unmatched bases: 14. Germline CDR1 and CDR2: LNHDA and SQIVND (reference sequence). This CDR3 is built from 17 residues. The CDR3 nucleotides read TGTGCCAGTAGTGCCTCTACAGGGGCGGCGACTTCCTACGAGCAGTACTTC. As protein: CASSASTGAATSYEQYF.

V gene TRBV25-1 combines with J gene TRBJ2-1, with 9 bases that match TRBD2. Germline CDR1 is MGHDK and CDR2 is SYGVNS. The V and J ends lost 1 base and 4 bases, in that order; junction bases with no gene match: 8. The CDR3 is made up of 17 amino acids. The CDR3 sequence is CASSESSGERIYNEQFF. CDR3 nucleotide sequence: TGTGCCAGCAGTGAATCTAGCGGGGAAAGGATTTACAATGAGCAGTTCTTC. The variable domain in full, completed from reference TRBV25-1 and TRBJ2-1, reads EADIYQTPRYLVIGTGKKITLECSQTMGHDKMYWYQQDPGMELHLIHYSYGVNSTEKGDLSSESTVSRIRTEHFPLTLESARPSHTSQYLCASSESSGERIYNEQFFGPGTRLTVL.

The J gene is TRBJ2-7, the V gene TRBV6-5; D is possibly TRBD2 (5 bases). With 2 bases removed from V and 2 bases from J, the gap between germline ends came to 16 bases. Per the germline V gene, CDR1 is MNHEY and CDR2 is SVGAGI. This CDR3 is built from 16 residues. This CDR3 is CASSYNVGAETYEQYF. CDR3 in DNA: TGTGCCAGCAGTTACAATGTCGGAGCGGAAACCTACGAGCAGTACTTC.

The chain carries TRBV18 and TRBJ1-5; 7 nucleotides match TRBD1. V shed 2 bases and J 4 bases; nucleotides not matched to a gene: 5. The germline gives CDR1 KGHSH, CDR2 LQKENI. There are 15 residues in the CDR3. This chain's CDR3 is CASSPRGQGNQPQHF. The CDR3 DNA follows: TGTGCCAGCTCACCAAGGGGGCAGGGGAATCAGCCCCAGCATTTT.

The chain combines TRBV28 with TRBJ1-5; 10 bases are a match to TRBD1. The ends lost 4 bases at V and 4 bases at J; junction bases unmatched: 7. This CDR3 comprises 16 residues. CDR1 and CDR2 (germline): MDHEN, SYDVKM. CDR3 in DNA: TGTGCCAGCAGTTCGACAGGGGGCTGGGGAAATCAGCCCCAGCATTTT. This translates into CASSSTGGWGNQPQHF.

This clone occurred once. The V gene is TRBV27, the J gene TRBJ2-2; a weak D match, TRBD1 (5 bases). Germline loops: CDR1 MNHEY, CDR2 SMNVEV (reference sequence). This CDR3 has 14 amino acids. V gave up 6 bases and J gave up 0 bases, with 8 bases separating them. CDR3 nucleotides: TGTGCCAGCAGGGTAGGGGCGAACACCGGGGAGCTGTTTTTT. It encodes CASRVGANTGELFF.

The CDR3 region has the DNA TGCGCCAGCAGCCAAGATACTAGCGGGGGAAACATTCAGTACTTC. It codes for CASSQDTSGGNIQYF. The chain couples TRBV4-3 to TRBJ2-4; 11 bases match TRBD2. The CDR3 runs to 15 residues. V was pared by 0 bases and J by 6 bases, with 1 base of the junction left unmatched. Per germline, CDR1 LGHNA and CDR2 YSLEER.

This clone was counted only a few times. This chain uses TRBV11-1 with TRBJ2-4; 10 bases agree with TRBD2. Germline-derived CDR1 and CDR2 are SGHAT and FQDESV (reference sequence). This CDR3 comprises 14 residues. J was trimmed by 8 bases and V by 5 bases; bases with no gene match: 6. DNA for the CDR3: TGTGCCAGCAGCACCAGCGGGGGGGCAGACATTCAGTACTTC. Translating gives CASSTSGGADIQYF. Combining the CDR3 with reference TRBV11-1 and TRBJ2-4 gives the whole variable domain EAEVAQSPRYKITEKSQAVAFWCDPISGHATLYWYRQILGQGPELLVQFQDESVVDDSQLPKDRFSAERLKGVDSTLKIQPAELGDSAMYLCASSTSGGADIQYFGAGTRLSVL.

The chain combines TRBV6-1 with TRBJ2-1, with D perhaps matching TRBD1 (6 bases). Trimming pared 3 bases from V and 2 bases from J, leaving 8 bases between. There are 14 residues in the CDR3. CDR1 and CDR2 from the germline V gene are MNHNS and SASEGT. CDR3 in amino acids: CASSDGDTYNEQFF. The DNA of the CDR3 is TGTGCCAGCAGTGATGGGGACACCTACAATGAGCAGTTCTTC.

The chain couples TRBV11-2 to TRBJ1-3; D call uncertain. CDR1 is SGHAT and CDR2 is FQNNGV in the germline V gene. The CDR3 is 15 amino acids. Deletions cut 1 base from V and 0 bases from J, with 7 bases between. The CDR3, as DNA: TGTGCCAGCAGCTTAGCCACAGCCTCTGGAAACACCATATATTTT. Its protein product is CASSLATASGNTIYF.